This T cell receptor (beta chain) was found in a study of T cells in Graves' hyperthyroidism and ophthalmopathy. Points from the study as a whole: Blood shared most expanded thyroid clonotypes above 0.001.

Using RNA transcripts as the source, TCR beta CDR3 regions were amplified. The primer set for the first-round RT-PCR of the TCR CDR3 was HTBI. A single record per CDR3 protein comes from TCRdb applying MiXCR to the multiplex PCR reads. Among hundreds of thousands of distinct CDR3 sequences listed, approximately 25% were seen once. The table lists this clonotype with a few counts. The antigen is unknown. Trimming left V 1 base short and J 6 bases short, with 14 bases between. Germline V gene data show CDR1 as SGHTA and CDR2 as FQGNSA. The CDR3 has 15 residues. The authors deemed Graves' hyperthyroidism stable absent ophthalmopathy progression within 18 months. Hyperthyroidism, newly diagnosed and lasting under 2 months, affected patients aged 18 to 65.

The sample comprised blood. The chain is built from TRBV7-2 and TRBJ2-3, with D tentatively TRBD1 (5 bases). The sequence came from a man aged 45-65 years with Graves' hyperthyroidism. CDR3 in DNA: TGTGCCAGCAGCTTAGAGTGGGGCAGTCCGGATACGCAGTATTTT. This sequence encodes CASSLEWGSPDTQYF.